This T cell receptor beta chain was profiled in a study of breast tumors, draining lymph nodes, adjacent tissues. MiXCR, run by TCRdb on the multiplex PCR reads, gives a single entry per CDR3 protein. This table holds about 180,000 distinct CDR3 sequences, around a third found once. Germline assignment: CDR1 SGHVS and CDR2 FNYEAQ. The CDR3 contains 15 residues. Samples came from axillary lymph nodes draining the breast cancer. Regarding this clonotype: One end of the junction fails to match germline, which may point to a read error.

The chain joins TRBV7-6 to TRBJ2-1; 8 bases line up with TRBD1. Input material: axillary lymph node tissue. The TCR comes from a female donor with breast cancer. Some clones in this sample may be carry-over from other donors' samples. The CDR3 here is CACSLDRGVFNEQFF. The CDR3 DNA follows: TGTGCCTGCAGCCTCGACAGGGGAGTCTTCAATGAGCAGTTCTTC.